This T cell receptor beta chain came from a study of blood T cell repertoires in COVID-19. For the study at large: Material from acute and convalescent COVID-19 was sourced from the United States, Italy and Spain.

The data were produced by immunoSEQ multiplex PCR, yet TCRdb's version contains in-frame clones alone and is incomplete. Of about 300,000 clones listed, more than 75% are singletons. Recruits, aged roughly 18 to 100 years, lived in 24 US areas. There are 14 residues in the CDR3. The germline V and J ends were trimmed by 3 bases and 4 bases, with 12 bases remaining between them. The germline V gene has CDR1 MNHNS and CDR2 SASEGT. The sequencing sample was made of PBMCs or T cells enriched from blood (not recorded which). The receptor was isolated from a man in his thirties or forties who had recovered from COVID-19. The rearrangement uses TRBV6-1 and TRBJ1-1; maybe TRBD1 (5 bases). Here the CDR3 reads CASSDPRGSTEAFF. In DNA, the CDR3 is TGTGCCAGCAGTGACCCCCGGGGGAGCACTGAAGCTTTCTTT.